This T cell receptor (beta chain) was profiled in a study of beta chain features in type 1 diabetes. Broader study findings: Reads derived from cDNA could over-represent cells showing high TCR expression. Insertions at VDJ junctions were less frequent in type 1 diabetes patients. These patients also deleted more nucleotides at the same junctions. Type 1 diabetes patients had TCRB CDR3s that were shorter (moderately but significantly so) in all four CD4+ subsets.

Details on this clone: Antigen: not known.

Looked up from germline, CDR1 is SGHNT and CDR2 is YENEEA. The CDR3 extends over 16 amino acids. V was pared by 5 bases and J by 9 bases, with 18 bases of the junction left unmatched. Expressed TCRB transcripts were sequenced because the isolated RNA had all been reverse transcribed beforehand. The repertoire was sequenced with immunoSEQ multiplex PCR; TCRdb's copy has only in-frame clones and lacks some. The sample contains over 100,000 clones, about a sixth of which appear only once. Specimen: central memory CD4+ T cells from blood. The V call is TRBV11-3, the J call TRBJ2-5; 7 positions agree with TRBD1. This clonotype was sampled from a man aged 25-45 years with type 1 diabetes. The CDR3 DNA sequence: TGTGCCAGCAGCAAAGAGGGACAGACCGTCCGACGGGCCCAGTACTTC. Encoded protein: CASSKEGQTVRRAQYF.